These 25 T cell receptor beta chains came from one sample sequenced in a study of shared clonotypes between healthy human individuals. The table came from immunoSEQ multiplex PCR; TCRdb's copy has only in-frame clones and leaves some out. The sample includes hundreds of thousands of clones, 90% to 96% of them seen just once. Material: naive CD4+ T cells sorted from blood. The subset: CD45RA+ positively selected. Every receptor here comes from a woman aged 25 to 39 in good health.

V is TRBV7-2 and J is TRBJ2-1; 11 bases align to TRBD1. CDR1 is SGHTA, CDR2 FQGNSA, per germline. The CDR3 spans 18 residues. V trimming: 4 bases; J trimming: 6 bases; junction bases outside the gene matches: 14. This CDR3 is CASSSSRSGTGGFNEQFF. Written as DNA, the CDR3 is TGTGCCAGCAGCTCTTCACGCTCCGGGACAGGGGGTTTCAATGAGCAGTTCTTC.

The rearrangement uses TRBV5-1 and TRBJ2-7, with D unresolved. CDR3 length equals 14 residues. CDR1 and CDR2 (germline): SGHRS, YFSETQ. V was cut by 0 bases and J by 7 bases, with 14 bases left in between. The CDR3 loop reads CASSLGRNSEEQYF. CDR3 nucleotide sequence: TGCGCCAGCAGCTTGGGCCGCAACAGTGAAGAGCAGTACTTC.

The CDR3 nucleotides read TGTGCCAGCAGCCCCGCGACAGGGCTTGAAGCTTTCTTT. It codes for CASSPATGLEAFF. This chain connects TRBV28 to TRBJ1-1, with 7 bases matching TRBD1. Germline lookup yields CDR1 MDHEN and CDR2 SYDVKM. V was pared by 6 bases and J by 7 bases, with 8 bases of the junction left unmatched. This CDR3 has 13 residues.

This chain connects TRBV15 to TRBJ2-1, with TRBD2 matching 7 bases. CDR3 length: 13 amino acids. Unmatched junction bases numbered 3, after V lost 0 bases and J lost 10 bases. CDR1 is LNHNV, CDR2 YYDKDF, per germline (reference sequence). The DNA for the CDR3 is TGTGCCACCAGCAGAGACGTCGGGGGGGAGCAGTTCTTC. It encodes CATSRDVGGEQFF. The whole variable domain, remainder taken from reference TRBV15 and TRBJ2-1, is DAMVIQNPRYQVTQFGKPVTLSCSQTLNHNVMYWYQQKSSQAPKLLFHYYDKDFNNEADTPDNFQSRRPNTSFCFLDIRSPGLGDTAMYLCATSRDVGGEQFFGPGTRLTVL.

The genes are TRBV4-1 and TRBJ2-4; D is ambiguous. V was shortened by 1 base and J by 4 bases, with 8 bases between the two germline ends. The germline V gene encodes CDR1 MGHRA and CDR2 YSYEKL. The CDR3 sequence is 14 residues long. CDR3 region: CASSQVGSKNIQYF. The CDR3 nucleotides are TGCGCCAGCAGCCAAGTGGGGTCGAAAAACATTCAGTACTTC.

The chain has TRBV19 and TRBJ2-7, with 7 bases identical to TRBD2. V shed 6 bases, J shed 2 bases, and the junction held 10 bases outside the gene matches. From germline, CDR1 is LNHDA and CDR2 SQIVND (reference sequence). The CDR3 runs to 15 residues. The CDR3 sequence is CASRPGEGGTYEQYF. The CDR3 nucleotides are TGTGCCAGTAGGCCGGGAGAGGGAGGGACCTACGAGCAGTACTTC.

CDR3 sequence: CASSLGPGSEQFF. DNA of the CDR3: TGTGCCAGCAGCTTGGGTCCTGGGAGTGAGCAGTTCTTC. This chain links TRBV5-4 with TRBJ2-1, with D maybe TRBD2 (5 bases). This CDR3 is built from 13 residues. V was cut by 0 bases and J by 9 bases, with 10 bases left in between. Per germline, CDR1 SGHNT and CDR2 YYREEE (reference sequence).

The rearrangement uses TRBV28 and TRBJ1-4; D call uncertain. CDR1 is MDHEN, CDR2 SYDVKM, per germline. The ends were cut back, 6 bases at V and 9 bases at J, with 17 bases in the middle. CDR3 size: 14 residues. CDR3: CASSSGGAEKKLFF. CDR3 sequence (DNA): TGTGCCAGCAGCTCAGGAGGCGCCGAAAAAAAACTGTTTTTT.

The rearrangement joins TRBV7-6 to TRBJ2-6; tentative D call: TRBD1 (7 bases). V lost 2 bases to trimming and J lost 3 bases, with 14 bases between them. This CDR3 region has 17 residues. Germline V gives CDR1 SGHVS, CDR2 FNYEAQ. The CDR3 nucleotides are TGTGCCAGCAGCTTACCGACAGGGCGGGGTGGGGCCAACGTCCTGACTTTC. This codes for CASSLPTGRGGANVLTF.

In this sample, this clone turned up once. The V gene is TRBV28, the J gene TRBJ1-5; D is possibly TRBD1 (6 bases). The CDR3 totals 14 residues. Between the trimmed V and J ends, which lost 4 bases and 5 bases, there was a span of 12 bases. Germline CDR1 reads MDHEN; CDR2 reads SYDVKM. The CDR3 here is CASSSPGTYQPQHF. CDR3 bases: TGTGCCAGCAGTTCTCCCGGGACATATCAGCCCCAGCATTTT.

The V and J genes are TRBV6-1 and TRBJ2-3; maybe TRBD2 (5 bases). The CDR3 extends over 15 amino acids. Trimming removed 6 bases from V and 1 base from J, with 14 bases in between. Per the germline V gene, CDR1 is MNHNS and CDR2 is SASEGT. CDR3 in DNA: TGTGCCAGCAGCCAAGGACTCTGGGGCACAGATACGCAGTATTTT. It encodes CASSQGLWGTDTQYF.

The chain employs TRBV28 and TRBJ1-5, with TRBD1 identical over 11 bases. CDR1 and CDR2 (germline): MDHEN, SYDVKM. The CDR3 spans 19 residues. V was clipped by 5 bases and J by 2 bases; unmatched bases: 14. CDR3 in amino acids: CASSLWSGQGAPGNQPQHF. Written as DNA, the CDR3 is TGTGCCAGCAGTCTGTGGTCCGGACAGGGGGCGCCTGGCAATCAGCCCCAGCATTTT.

This clone appeared a few times. Mismatch with germline at one junction end may stem from a read error. The chain joins TRBV7-3 to TRBJ2-7; TRBD2 matches at 9 bases. Germline V CDR1 and CDR2: SGHTA, FQGTGA. This CDR3 contains 15 residues. CDR3 sequence reads: CASSTRAGGPYERYF. Here the CDR3 DNA reads TGTGCCAGCAGCACACGAGCGGGAGGTCCCTACGAGCGGTACTTC. The full variable domain, completed using reference TRBV7-3 and TRBJ2-7, is GAGVSQTPSNKVTEKGKYVELRCDPISGHTALYWYRQSLGQGPEFLIYFQGTGAADDSGLPNDRFFAVRPEGSVSTLKIQRTERGDSAVYLCASSTRAGGPYERYFGPGTRLTVT.

The chain combines TRBV10-3 with TRBJ1-2; 7 bases map to TRBD1. The CDR3 is 17 amino acids. With 0 bases clipped from V and 3 bases from J, the junction kept 10 bases outside the gene matches. Looked up from germline, CDR1 is ENHRY and CDR2 is SYGVKD. Here the CDR3 DNA reads TGTGCCATCAGTGAGTCAGCACCGACAGGGTTTGACTATGGCTACACCTTC. It specifies CAISESAPTGFDYGYTF.

The rearrangement uses TRBV29-1 and TRBJ2-5, with 9 bases lining up with TRBD1. The assigned J gene may be wrong: the sequence end matches TRBJ2-7 better. This CDR3 has 16 amino acids. Germline V gene lookup returns CDR1 SQVTM and CDR2 ANQGSEA. The CDR3 protein is CSVEGPGQGLSYEQYF. CDR3 DNA sequence: TGCAGCGTTGAAGGTCCGGGACAGGGTCTCTCCTACGAGCAGTACTTC.

The chain carries TRBV21-1 and TRBJ2-3; the table's D call of TRBD2 was not tested on the DNA. TRBV21-1 is listed as a pseudogene. CDR3 length: 16 amino acids. Here the CDR3 reads CASSKGLAHSTDTQYF. CDR3 in DNA: TGTGCCAGCAGCAAGGGACTAGCGCACAGCACAGATACGCAGTATTTT.

The chain joins TRBV2 to TRBJ1-2; D possibly corresponds to TRBD1 (5 bases). V dropped 0 bases and J dropped 9 bases, with 14 bases sitting between them. This CDR3 is built from 14 residues. Germline values: CDR1 SNHLY, CDR2 FYNNEI. The CDR3 DNA follows: TGTGCCAGCAGTGAAGCGCTCGGGACCCCTCGCTACACCTTC. Translation: CASSEALGTPRYTF.

The rearrangement uses TRBV7-9 and TRBJ1-1; 8 bases map to TRBD1. After removal of 4 bases from V and 2 bases from J, the junction contained 3 bases not matched to a gene. The CDR3 sequence is 14 residues long. Germline V CDR1 and CDR2: SEHNR, FQNEAQ (reference sequence). Written as DNA, the CDR3 is TGTGCCAGCAGCTCGCAGGGGGCTAACACTGAAGCTTTCTTT. It translates to CASSSQGANTEAFF.

The genes are TRBV6-1 and TRBJ2-7; a weak D match, TRBD2 (5 bases). The germline gives CDR1 MNHNS, CDR2 SASEGT. The CDR3 extends over 14 amino acids. Trimming shortened V by 7 bases and J by 3 bases, and 16 bases separated the two germline ends. The CDR3: CASMSGKPIYEQYF. The DNA for the CDR3 is TGTGCCAGCATGTCCGGGAAACCTATCTACGAGCAGTACTTC.

The CDR3 DNA reads as TGTGCATATCAGGGCAGGTATTATGGCTACACCTTC. It is translated as CAYQGRYYGYTF. J is TRBJ1-2 and V is TRBV7-2, with a weak D call TRBD1 (5 bases). Germline V gives CDR1 SGHTA, CDR2 FQGNSA. The length of the CDR3 is 12 residues.

The chain has TRBV20-1 and TRBJ1-1; TRBD1 matches 8 bases. This CDR3 spans 11 amino acids. After removal of 6 bases from V and 10 bases from J, the junction contained 7 bases not matched to a gene. CDR1 is DFQATT, CDR2 SNEGSKA, per germline (reference sequence). This chain's CDR3 is CSADRGWAAFF. CDR3 DNA sequence: TGCAGTGCCGACAGGGGCTGGGCAGCTTTCTTT.

The CDR3 sequence is CASSPSTDTQYF. DNA of the CDR3: TGCGCCAGCAGCCCCAGCACAGATACGCAGTATTTT. The genes are TRBV5-1 and TRBJ2-3; D uncertain. V was cut by 4 bases and J by 0 bases, with 3 bases left in between. CDR3 size: 12 residues. Looked up from germline, CDR1 is SGHRS and CDR2 is YFSETQ.

The chain combines TRBV28 with TRBJ2-1; a possible D gene is TRBD2 (5 bases). The CDR3 runs to 12 residues. Germline V gene lookup returns CDR1 MDHEN and CDR2 SYDVKM. The V end lost 5 bases, the J end lost 11 bases, and 13 bases lay between the germline ends. Here the CDR3 DNA reads TGTGCCAGCAGTGAGGAACTAGAGAAGCAGTTCTTC. Amino acids: CASSEELEKQFF. The full variable domain, rest sourced from reference TRBV28 and TRBJ2-1, is DVKVTQSSRYLVKRTGEKVFLECVQDMDHENMFWYRQDPGLGLRLIYFSYDVKMKEKGDIPEGYSVSREKKERFSLILESASTNQTSMYLCASSEELEKQFFGPGTRLTVL.

Here the CDR3 DNA reads TGTGCCAGCAGCTTTGCATTCGACCTAGCGGGCGATTCCTACGAGCAGTACTTC. The encoded protein is CASSFAFDLAGDSYEQYF. The chain couples TRBV7-9 to TRBJ2-7; 8 bases map to TRBD2. The CDR3 sequence is 18 residues long. Trimming at V came to 3 bases and at J to 1 base, leaving 14 bases not matched to a gene. CDR1 is SEHNR, CDR2 FQNEAQ, per germline (reference sequence).

J is TRBJ2-3 and V is TRBV19; 10 positions agree with TRBD1. CDR1 and CDR2 from the germline V gene are LNHDA and SQIVND (reference sequence). V shed 3 bases, J shed 4 bases, and the junction held 7 bases outside the gene matches. There are 16 residues in the CDR3. The CDR3 DNA reads as TGTGCCAGTAGTATCAGGACAGGGGGTCAGGCAGATACGCAGTATTTT. Its protein is CASSIRTGGQADTQYF.